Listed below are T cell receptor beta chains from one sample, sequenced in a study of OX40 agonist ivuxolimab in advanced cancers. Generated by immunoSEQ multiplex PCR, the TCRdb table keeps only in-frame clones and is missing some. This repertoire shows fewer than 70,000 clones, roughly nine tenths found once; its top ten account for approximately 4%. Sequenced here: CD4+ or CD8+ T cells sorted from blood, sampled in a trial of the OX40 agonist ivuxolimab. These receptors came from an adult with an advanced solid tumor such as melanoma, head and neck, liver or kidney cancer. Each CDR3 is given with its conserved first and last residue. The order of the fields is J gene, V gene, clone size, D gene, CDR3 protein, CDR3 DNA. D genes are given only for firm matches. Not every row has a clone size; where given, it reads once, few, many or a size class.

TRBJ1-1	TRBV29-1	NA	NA	CSVWPPGLNTEAFF	TGCAGCGTTTGGCCGCCCGGGCTGAACACTGAAGCTTTCTTT
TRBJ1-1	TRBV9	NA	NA	CASSVVRRGWTEAFF	TGTGCCAGCAGCGTAGTAAGAAGGGGTTGGACTGAAGCTTTCTTT
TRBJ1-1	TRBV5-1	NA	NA	CASSFGNTEAFF	TGCGCCAGCAGCTTTGGGAACACTGAAGCTTTCTTT
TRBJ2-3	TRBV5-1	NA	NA	CASREGASDTQYF	TGCGCCAGCAGGGAAGGGGCATCAGATACGCAGTATTTT
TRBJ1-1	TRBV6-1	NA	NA	CASSERNTEAFF	TGTGCCAGCAGTGAAAGGAACACTGAAGCTTTCTTT
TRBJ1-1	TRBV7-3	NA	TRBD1	CASSPRGTGGAGAFF	TGTGCCAGCAGCCCAAGAGGGACAGGGGGCGCGGGGGCTTTCTTT
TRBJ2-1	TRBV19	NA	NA	CASSTRAPTIEQFF	TGTGCCAGTAGTACTCGGGCCCCGACCATTGAGCAGTTCTTC
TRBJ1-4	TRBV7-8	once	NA	CASSPERNPLFF	TGTGCCAGCAGCCCCGAGCGAAACCCGCTGTTTTTT
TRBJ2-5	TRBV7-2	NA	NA	CASSLGARGLMETQYF	TGTGCCAGCAGCTTAGGAGCTAGGGGGTTAATGGAGACCCAGTACTTC
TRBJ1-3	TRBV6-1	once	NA	CASSEARAGSGNTIYF	TGTGCCAGCAGTGAAGCCAGGGCTGGCTCTGGAAACACCATATATTTT
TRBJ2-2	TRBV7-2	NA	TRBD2	CASSPPGSGGLRELFF	TGTGCCAGCAGCCCTCCGGGTAGCGGGGGCTTAAGGGAGCTGTTTTTT
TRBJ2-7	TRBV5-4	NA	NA	CASSLATYEQYF	TGTGCCAGCAGCTTGGCAACCTACGAGCAGTACTTC
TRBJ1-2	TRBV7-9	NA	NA	CASSSGRINYGYTF	TGTGCCAGCAGCTCCGGACGGATTAACTATGGCTACACCTTC
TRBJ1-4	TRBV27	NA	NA	CASSLIGREKLFF	TGTGCCAGCAGTTTAATAGGGCGAGAAAAACTGTTTTTT
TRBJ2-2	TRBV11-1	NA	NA	CASSLESSNTGELFF	TGTGCCAGCAGCTTAGAGAGCTCCAACACCGGGGAGCTGTTTTTT
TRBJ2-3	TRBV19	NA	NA	CASSMSAQASRRSDTQYF	TGTGCCAGTAGTATGTCTGCGCAGGCATCCAGGAGGTCGGATACGCAGTATTTT
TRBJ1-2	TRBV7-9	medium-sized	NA	CASSGSAAYTF	TGTGCCAGCAGCGGGTCCGCCGCGTACACCTTC
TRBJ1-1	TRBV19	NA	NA	CASSLQGSNTEAFF	TGTGCCAGTAGTCTACAGGGCTCGAACACTGAAGCTTTCTTT
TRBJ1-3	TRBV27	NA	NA	CASSLQGPAITSGNTIYF	TGTGCCAGCAGTTTGCAGGGGCCAGCCATTACTTCTGGAAACACCATATATTTT
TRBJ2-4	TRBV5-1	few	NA	CASSLTAQAHIQYF	TGCGCCAGCAGCTTGACCGCTCAAGCTCACATTCAGTACTTC
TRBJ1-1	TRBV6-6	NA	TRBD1	CASSWLDKGQEAFF	TGTGCCAGCAGTTGGCTCGACAAGGGACAGGAAGCTTTCTTT
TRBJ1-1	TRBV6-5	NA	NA	CASSYRGAEAFF	TGTGCCAGCAGTTACAGGGGAGCCGAAGCTTTCTTT
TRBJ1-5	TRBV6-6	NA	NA	CASSSPGSNQPQHF	TGTGCCAGCAGCTCCCCCGGGTCTAATCAGCCCCAGCATTTT
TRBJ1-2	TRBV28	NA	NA	CASTSPQVYGYTF	TGTGCCAGCACCTCCCCCCAGGTCTATGGCTACACCTTC